A single sample gave rise to the 2 T cell receptor beta chains below, sequenced in a study of shared clonotypes between healthy human individuals. Terminally differentiated effector memory CD45RA+ cells were excluded from the naive CD8 cells, which were CD45RO-negative and positively selected for CCR7. The repertoire was sequenced with immunoSEQ multiplex PCR; TCRdb's copy has only in-frame clones and lacks some. Counted here are 1.5 million to 2.5 million clones, about 95% occurring once; the ten biggest clones make up more than 0.95%. The specimen sequenced was naive CD8+ T cells sorted from blood. The receptors stem from a young man in good health.

The rearrangement uses TRBV6-6 and TRBJ2-1; the match to TRBD2 covers 12 bases. Germline assignment: CDR1 MNHNY and CDR2 SVGAGI (reference sequence). Losses at the gene ends were 4 bases for V and 8 bases for J; bases not matched to a gene: 6. The CDR3 has 15 residues. CDR3 protein: CASSFTSGRFDEQFF. The DNA of the CDR3 is TGTGCCAGCAGTTTCACTAGCGGGAGGTTCGATGAGCAGTTCTTC.

This chain links TRBV4-3 with TRBJ1-1; D is perhaps TRBD1 (5 bases). Germline lookup yields CDR1 LGHNA and CDR2 YSLEER. V was pared by 0 bases and J by 4 bases, with 12 bases between. The CDR3 contains 15 residues. CDR3 region: CASSQEIGEGTEAFF. CDR3 DNA sequence: TGCGCCAGCAGCCAAGAGATAGGGGAGGGCACTGAAGCTTTCTTT.